This TCR beta chain came from a study of T cell changes during pregnancy in multiple sclerosis. CDR3 length: 14 residues. Trimming removed 0 bases at V and 4 bases at J, with 7 bases between. Germline V gene lookup returns CDR1 MGHRA and CDR2 YSYEKL. TCRdb keeps only in-frame clones here, not all; method: immunoSEQ multiplex PCR. The sample has about 41,000 clones, 85% to 95% seen once. The specimen comprised CD8+ T cells from peripheral blood mononuclear cells, sampled in the third trimester of pregnancy. The chain has TRBV4-1 and TRBJ2-1; D not resolved. The receptor's source is a female donor with multiple sclerosis, enrolled in a pregnancy study. CDR3 residues: CASSQETRYNEQFF. In nucleotides, the CDR3 is TGCGCCAGCAGCCAAGAGACTCGGTACAATGAGCAGTTCTTC.